The 28 T cell receptor beta chains listed next were all sequenced from one sample in a study of cytomegalovirus exposure and HLA in healthy donors. The PCR was carried out with 60 Vbeta primers and 13 Jbeta primers. Clones were read by immunoSEQ multiplex PCR, and TCRdb kept only the in-frame ones, dropping some. The data show roughly 100,000 clones, around four fifths seen once. What was sequenced was PBMCs. The receptor source for this set is a man aged 35-49 years in good health and CMV-seronegative.

The J gene is TRBJ1-2, the V gene TRBV9; perhaps TRBD1 as D (6 bases). The CDR3 covers 14 residues. The germline V gene has CDR1 SGDLS and CDR2 YYNGEE. V was cut by 3 bases and J by 8 bases, with 17 bases left in between. The CDR3 loop is CASSGLQGPGGYTF. CDR3 in DNA: TGTGCCAGCAGCGGACTACAGGGTCCGGGGGGCTACACCTTC. Using reference TRBV9 and TRBJ1-2 for the parts outside the CDR3, the full variable domain is DSGVTQTPKHLITATGQRVTLRCSPRSGDLSVYWYQQSLDQGLQFLIQYYNGEERAKGNILERFSAQQFPDLHSELNLSSLELGDSALYFCASSGLQGPGGYTFGSGTRLTVV.

A few counts support this clone. The chain carries TRBV5-8 and TRBJ2-7; TRBD2 might be the D (5 bases). The V and J ends lost 3 bases and 2 bases respectively, with 12 bases between them. CDR1 is SGHTS, CDR2 YDEGEE, per germline. CDR3 length equals 14 residues. This CDR3 is CASSSPGNTYEQYF. As DNA, the CDR3 is TGTGCCAGCAGCTCCCCCGGGAACACCTACGAGCAGTACTTC.

Only one count was recorded for this clone. The junction departs from germline at one end; a sequencing error may be responsible. CDR3 residues: CASSLAGGYNEQFF. The CDR3 nucleotides are TGTGCTAGCAGCTTAGCGGGGGGATACAATGAGCAGTTCTTC. The J gene is TRBJ2-1, the V gene TRBV7-7; 10 bases align to TRBD2. The germline V gene has CDR1 SSHAT and CDR2 FNYEAQ (reference sequence). The CDR3 consists of 14 residues.

Comment on this clone: At one end the junction does not follow the germline gene, possibly because of a read error. V gene TRBV19 combines with J gene TRBJ2-7, with D unresolved. The CDR3 loop spans 13 amino acids. CDR1 and CDR2 (germline): LNHDA, SQIVND (reference sequence). CDR3 region: CASSLQDSYGQYF. The CDR3 bases are TGTGCCAGTAGTCTCCAGGATTCCTACGGGCAGTACTTC.

The CDR3 DNA is TGTGCCAGCAGCCCTGGGACAGCCTTAGCGGGGTATTATGGTAATGAGCAGTTCTTC. Translation gives CASSPGTALAGYYGNEQFF. V and J are TRBV7-9 and TRBJ2-1; TRBD2 is a possible D gene (8 bases). This CDR3 has 19 amino acids. V lost 5 bases, J lost 7 bases, and 30 bases lay in between. Germline loops: CDR1 SEHNR, CDR2 FQNEAQ (reference sequence).

V and J are TRBV5-4 and TRBJ2-1, with D tentatively TRBD2 (6 bases). The CDR3 length is 16 residues. V gave up 4 bases and J gave up 9 bases, with 23 bases separating them. Germline V CDR1 and CDR2: SGHNT, YYREEE (reference sequence). The chain's CDR3 is CASSLTLASDVSEQFF. The CDR3 bases are TGTGCCAGCAGCCTTACACTCGCTAGCGATGTGAGTGAGCAGTTCTTC.

Written as DNA, the CDR3 is TGTGCCAGCAGCTTGGGGACTCGAAGCTCCTACAATGAGCAGTTCTTC. The encoded protein is CASSLGTRSSYNEQFF. The rearrangement joins TRBV5-4 to TRBJ2-1, with a tentative D call TRBD2 (5 bases). CDR3 length: 16 residues. Trimming shortened V by 0 bases and J by 0 bases, and 10 bases separated the two germline ends. Per germline, CDR1 SGHNT and CDR2 YYREEE (reference sequence).

The chain employs TRBV7-2 and TRBJ2-3; tentative D call: TRBD1 (5 bases). This CDR3 comprises 16 residues. Germline V gene data show CDR1 as SGHTA and CDR2 as FQGNSA. Trimming shortened V by 4 bases and J by 2 bases, and 16 bases separated the two germline ends. CDR3 nucleotides: TGTGCCAGCAGCTCTTACGTAGGGGCCTTCACAGATACGCAGTATTTT. It is translated as CASSSYVGAFTDTQYF.

The count of this clone is one. The junction does not match germline at one end; this may be a read error. The rearrangement links TRBV7-2 to TRBJ2-7; D might be TRBD2 (5 bases). The CDR3 has 13 residues. From germline, CDR1 is SGHTA and CDR2 FQGNSA. In nucleotides, the CDR3 is TGTGCCAGCAGATTAGCGTTTACCTACGAGCAGTACTTC. It is translated as CASRLAFTYEQYF.

The chain carries TRBV27 and TRBJ2-6, with D unresolved. This CDR3 region has 17 residues. V was shortened by 4 bases and J by 1 base, with 14 bases between the two germline ends. CDR1 MNHEY and CDR2 SMNVEV come from the germline V gene (reference sequence). The CDR3, as DNA: TGTGCCAGCAGTTCCGTCCATTCAGTATCTGGGGCCAACGTCCTGACTTTC. Translating gives CASSSVHSVSGANVLTF.

V usage is TRBV19 and J usage is TRBJ1-2; a weak D match, TRBD1 (6 bases). Trimming pared 6 bases from V and 5 bases from J, leaving 16 bases between. Germline V lookup: CDR1 LNHDA, CDR2 SQIVND (reference sequence). CDR3 length: 14 amino acids. CDR3 protein: CASSKSGDRYGYTF. CDR3 nucleotides: TGTGCCAGTAGCAAATCAGGGGACCGATATGGCTACACCTTC.

CDR3 sequence reads: CASSPHYATESSYNEQFF. DNA for the CDR3: TGTGCCAGCAGCCCTCACTATGCGACCGAGAGCTCCTACAATGAGCAGTTCTTC. The V gene is TRBV7-8, the J gene TRBJ2-1; D unresolved. Trimming took off 5 bases at V and 0 bases at J, with 20 bases between the two ends. In germline, CDR1 is SGHVS, CDR2 FQNEAQ. The length of the CDR3 is 18 residues.

The V and J genes are TRBV5-4 and TRBJ2-7; perhaps TRBD1 as D (5 bases). Germline CDR1 and CDR2: SGHNT and YYREEE (reference sequence). This CDR3 region has 16 residues. V was shortened by 4 bases and J by 6 bases, with 23 bases between the two germline ends. CDR3 amino acids: CASSDRTTASTGEQYF. The CDR3 region has the DNA TGTGCCAGCAGCGACAGAACGACAGCATCCACGGGCGAGCAGTACTTC.

The CDR3 is CASSRGLAGTDTQYF. CDR3 sequence (DNA): TGTGCCAGCAGTCGGGGACTAGCGGGAACAGATACGCAGTATTTT. The chain combines TRBV6-6 with TRBJ2-3, with 13 bases matching TRBD2. This CDR3 has 15 residues. Trimming at V came to 5 bases and at J to 3 bases, leaving 2 bases not matched to a gene. The V gene's germline CDR1 is MNHNY and CDR2 SVGAGI (reference sequence).

This rearrangement joins TRBV23-1 to TRBJ2-5, with TRBD1 identical over 7 bases. TRBV23-1 is recorded as an ORF, its role being uncertain. The CDR3 is 11 amino acids. The trim removed 6 bases at V and 5 bases at J, leaving 0 bases unmatched. The DNA of the CDR3 is TGCGCCAGCAGCAGGGGGGAGACCCAGTACTTC. It codes for CASSRGETQYF.

The J gene is TRBJ1-2, the V gene TRBV6-5, with D hard to call. There are 13 residues in the CDR3. Trimming stripped 3 bases from V and 0 bases from J, with 5 bases between. Germline values: CDR1 MNHEY, CDR2 SVGAGI. CDR3 sequence reads: CASSYEANYGYTF. The CDR3 nucleotides are TGTGCCAGCAGTTATGAGGCTAACTATGGCTACACCTTC.

This rearrangement joins TRBV30 to TRBJ1-4, with D possibly matching TRBD1 (5 bases). Trimming took 4 bases from V and 5 from J, leaving 8 bases between them. The V gene's germline CDR1 is GTSNPN and CDR2 SVGIG (reference sequence). The CDR3 covers 12 residues. CDR3 bases: TGTGCCTGGAAAAGGGGAAATGAAAAACTGTTTTTT. This encodes CAWKRGNEKLFF.

The chain is built from TRBV6-5 and TRBJ1-5; D is undetermined. The CDR3 is 15 residues long. CDR1 and CDR2 (germline): MNHEY, SVGAGI. V was shortened by 6 bases and J by 1 base, with 13 bases between the two germline ends. As DNA, the CDR3 is TGTGCCAGCAGCCCCCGACACAACAGCAATCAGCCCCAGCATTTT. Its translation: CASSPRHNSNQPQHF.

The J gene is TRBJ2-1, the V gene TRBV6-1, with 12 bases identical to TRBD2. Per the germline V gene, CDR1 is MNHNS and CDR2 is SASEGT. Germline trimming cut 7 bases from V and 7 bases from J; bases unmatched to any gene: 5. The CDR3 totals 14 residues. In DNA form, the CDR3 reads TGTGCCAGCAATTCACTAGCGGGGGGAAATGAGCAGTTCTTC. Its protein is CASNSLAGGNEQFF.

This clone came up once. The chain employs TRBV28 and TRBJ2-7, with 11 bases fitting TRBD1. Unmatched junction bases numbered 4, after V lost 8 bases and J lost 4 bases. Germline V gives CDR1 MDHEN, CDR2 SYDVKM. This CDR3 region has 13 residues. Here the CDR3 reads CASRTGGLYEQYF. The CDR3 DNA reads as TGTGCCAGCCGGACAGGGGGCTTATACGAGCAGTACTTC.

This chain joins TRBV2 and TRBJ1-5; maybe TRBD1 (5 bases). V gave up 2 bases and J gave up 7 bases, with 12 bases separating them. Looked up from germline, CDR1 is SNHLY and CDR2 is FYNNEI. The CDR3 runs 14 residues. The CDR3 region is CASSETSRAQPQHF. The CDR3 coding sequence is TGTGCCAGCAGTGAAACTTCCAGGGCACAGCCCCAGCATTTT.

This clone turned up a few times. This sample also contains other DNA sequences that code for the same CDR3. This chain uses TRBV30 with TRBJ1-2; D ambiguous. The V end lost 0 bases, the J end lost 3 bases, and 11 bases lay between the germline ends. CDR3 length: 14 residues. Germline loops: CDR1 GTSNPN, CDR2 SVGIG (reference sequence). CDR3 amino acids: CAWSVQSLDYGYTF. The CDR3 DNA follows: TGTGCCTGGAGTGTGCAGTCCCTTGACTATGGCTACACCTTC.

The count of this clone is one. The chain combines TRBV7-2 with TRBJ1-1; 11 bases match TRBD1. The ends lost 1 base at V and 1 base at J; junction bases unmatched: 5. This CDR3 comprises 17 residues. Germline V gives CDR1 SGHTA, CDR2 FQGNSA. The CDR3 DNA reads as TGTGCCAGCAGCTTAGTAGCGGGACAGGGGGGGAACACTGAAGCTTTCTTT. As protein: CASSLVAGQGGNTEAFF. The whole variable domain, filled in from reference TRBV7-2 and TRBJ1-1, reads GAGVSQSPSNKVTEKGKDVELRCDPISGHTALYWYRQSLGQGLEFLIYFQGNSAPDKSGLPSDRFSAERTGGSVSTLTIQRTQQEDSAVYLCASSLVAGQGGNTEAFFGQGTRLTVV.

V gene TRBV11-2 combines with J gene TRBJ2-7; D is perhaps TRBD1 (7 bases). The V gene's germline CDR1 is SGHAT and CDR2 FQNNGV. V lost 0 bases and J lost 7, with 13 bases in between. The CDR3 consists of 14 residues. As DNA, the CDR3 is TGTGCCAGCAGCTTAGAAGGGGGCGCGGGGGAGCAGTACTTC. Translated, it gives CASSLEGGAGEQYF.

The genes are TRBV6-1 and TRBJ2-3; 7 nucleotides agree with TRBD2. Germline CDR1 MNHNS, CDR2 SASEGT. This CDR3 contains 17 residues. V was clipped by 4 bases and J by 2 bases; unmatched bases: 12. CDR3: CASSGRLGTTLTDTQYF. CDR3 nucleotide sequence: TGTGCCAGCAGTGGAAGACTGGGGACTACTCTCACAGATACGCAGTATTTT.

This rearrangement joins TRBV29-1 to TRBJ1-5; 7 positions match TRBD1. This CDR3 comprises 13 residues. V lost 1 base and J lost 9; bases outside the gene matches: 6. Germline lookup yields CDR1 SQVTM and CDR2 ANQGSEA. CDR3 sequence: CSVEVRGGAPQHF. In DNA, the CDR3 is TGCAGCGTTGAAGTACGAGGGGGCGCGCCCCAGCATTTT.

This chain joins TRBV6-1 and TRBJ2-5; 7 nucleotides align to TRBD1. The V gene end was trimmed by 3 bases and the J gene end by 5 bases; junction bases not matched to a gene: 15. The CDR3 consists of 17 residues. CDR1 MNHNS and CDR2 SASEGT come from the germline V gene. CDR3 in amino acids: CASSDHPWTGWGETQYF. The CDR3 region has the DNA TGTGCCAGCAGTGACCATCCCTGGACAGGCTGGGGTGAGACCCAGTACTTC.

V is TRBV18 and J is TRBJ1-4, with D perhaps matching TRBD1 (5 bases). Germline CDR1 KGHSH, CDR2 LQKENI. V was shortened by 1 base and J by 5 bases, with 11 bases between the two germline ends. This CDR3 contains 15 residues. The CDR3 region is CASSPRQGTNEKLFF. The CDR3, as DNA: TGTGCCAGCTCACCACGTCAGGGTACGAATGAAAAACTGTTTTTT.